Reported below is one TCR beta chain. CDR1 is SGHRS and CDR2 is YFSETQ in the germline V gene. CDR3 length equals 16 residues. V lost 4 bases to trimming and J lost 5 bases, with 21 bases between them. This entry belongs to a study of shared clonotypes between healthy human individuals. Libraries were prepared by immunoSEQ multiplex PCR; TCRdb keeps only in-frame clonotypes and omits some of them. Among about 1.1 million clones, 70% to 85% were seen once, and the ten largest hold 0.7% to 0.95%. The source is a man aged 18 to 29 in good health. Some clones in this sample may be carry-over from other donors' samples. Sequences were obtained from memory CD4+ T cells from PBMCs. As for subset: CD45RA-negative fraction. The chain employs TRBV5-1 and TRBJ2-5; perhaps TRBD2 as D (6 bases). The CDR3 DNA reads TGCGCCAGCAGCCTCACACCGGGACCAGGGAGGGAGACCCAGTACTTC. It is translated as CASSLTPGPGRETQYF.